The 31 T cell receptor beta chains reported below all come from one sample, sequenced in a study of radiotherapy plus CTLA-4 blockade in lung cancer. TCRdb keeps only in-frame clones here, not all; method: immunoSEQ multiplex PCR. This table has 81,000 or so clones, approximately 84% appearing once. The material was peripheral blood, obtained from a patient treated with radiotherapy plus ipilimumab. These receptors were obtained from a human donor with non-small cell lung cancer who had stable disease on radiotherapy plus ipilimumab.

V usage is TRBV15 and J usage is TRBJ1-5, with D uncertain. Trimming stripped 3 bases from V and 2 bases from J, with 17 bases between. Per the germline V gene, CDR1 is LNHNV and CDR2 is YYDKDF (reference sequence). There are 17 residues in the CDR3. The CDR3 loop reads CATSSTRLGGGNQPQHF. DNA for the CDR3: TGTGCCACCAGCAGCACAAGGTTAGGAGGAGGCAATCAGCCCCAGCATTTT.

The V gene is TRBV5-1, the J gene TRBJ1-2; 10 nucleotides match TRBD1. The J segment lost 6 bases and the V segment lost 4 bases, leaving 6 bases of the junction unmatched. Per germline, CDR1 SGHRS and CDR2 YFSETQ. This CDR3 is 14 amino acids long. This chain's CDR3 is CASSLGQGSDGYTF. In DNA form, the CDR3 reads TGCGCCAGCAGCCTGGGACAGGGGAGTGATGGCTACACCTTC.

The chain joins TRBV19 to TRBJ1-1, with D maybe TRBD1 (6 bases). Germline V gene data show CDR1 as LNHDA and CDR2 as SQIVND (reference sequence). The CDR3 is made up of 14 amino acids. V was clipped by 1 base and J by 4 bases, with 10 bases between them. This chain's CDR3 is CASSIGTVLTEAFF. CDR3 sequence (DNA): TGTGCCAGTAGTATAGGGACAGTTCTCACTGAAGCTTTCTTT.

A few counts support this clone. The V and J genes are TRBV19 and TRBJ1-2, with 8 bases lining up with TRBD1. The V and J ends lost 6 bases and 0 bases, in that order; junction bases with no gene match: 6. The CDR3 spans 15 residues. Germline CDR1 LNHDA, CDR2 SQIVND (reference sequence). In DNA form, the CDR3 reads TGTGCCAGTAGGGAGACAGGGGAAGCTAACTATGGCTACACCTTC. This gives the protein CASRETGEANYGYTF.

This chain connects TRBV28 to TRBJ1-2; D gene unclear. Trimming stripped 3 bases from V and 4 bases from J, with 6 bases between. Germline CDR1 is MDHEN and CDR2 is SYDVKM. The length of the CDR3 is 12 residues. Here the CDR3 DNA reads TGTGCCAGCAGTTTGGAGGGCTATGGCTACACCTTC. Its translation is CASSLEGYGYTF.

The V call is TRBV28, the J call TRBJ2-5; 7 bases map to TRBD1. Germline V gene lookup returns CDR1 MDHEN and CDR2 SYDVKM. V was clipped by 5 bases and J by 5 bases; unmatched bases: 5. The CDR3 runs 13 residues. CDR3 in DNA: TGTGCCAGCAGTCATCGACAGGGCGAGACCCAGTACTTC. Translating it yields CASSHRQGETQYF.

The genes are TRBV27 and TRBJ1-6; 7 bases fit TRBD1. The CDR3 has 14 amino acids. Unmatched junction bases numbered 10, after V lost 8 bases and J lost 9 bases. CDR1 is MNHEY, CDR2 SMNVEV, per germline (reference sequence). The CDR3 spells CASPPTGKASPLHF. CDR3 nucleotides: TGTGCCAGCCCACCGACAGGGAAGGCTTCACCCCTCCACTTT.

The rearrangement uses TRBV30 and TRBJ2-7, with TRBD2 as a possible D gene (5 bases). Germline V gives CDR1 GTSNPN, CDR2 SVGIG (reference sequence). The CDR3 sequence is 15 residues long. V lost 3 bases to trimming and J lost 1 base, with 16 bases between them. CDR3 sequence reads: CAWRPRGSPSYEQYF. CDR3 coding DNA: TGTGCCTGGAGACCCCGGGGATCACCATCCTACGAGCAGTACTTC.

This chain connects TRBV9 to TRBJ2-2; the match to TRBD1 covers 7 bases. The CDR3 runs to 20 residues. Looked up from germline, CDR1 is SGDLS and CDR2 is YYNGEE. The trim removed 0 bases at V and 3 bases at J, leaving 17 bases unmatched. CDR3 loop: CASSVGTPGPRGTHTGELFF. The CDR3 coding sequence is TGTGCCAGCAGCGTAGGCACTCCGGGACCCAGGGGGACCCACACCGGGGAGCTGTTTTTT.

The V gene is TRBV10-2, the J gene TRBJ2-1, with a weak D call TRBD2 (6 bases). V gave up 11 bases and J gave up 1 base, with 15 bases separating them. Germline lookup yields CDR1 WSHSY and CDR2 SAAADI. This CDR3 has 14 residues. The CDR3 here is CAARPGVSYNEQFF. The CDR3 region has the DNA TGCGCCGCAAGACCGGGGGTATCCTACAATGAGCAGTTCTTC.

The rearrangement links TRBV28 to TRBJ2-7, with TRBD1 matching over 11 bases. This CDR3 contains 14 residues. The trim removed 6 bases at V and 4 bases at J, leaving 5 bases unmatched. CDR1 MDHEN and CDR2 SYDVKM come from the germline V gene. CDR3 coding DNA: TGTGCCAGCAGGGGACAGGGGGTGATGTACGAGCAGTACTTC. Translating gives CASRGQGVMYEQYF. Using reference TRBV28 and TRBJ2-7 for the parts outside the CDR3, the full variable domain is DVKVTQSSRYLVKRTGEKVFLECVQDMDHENMFWYRQDPGLGLRLIYFSYDVKMKEKGDIPEGYSVSREKKERFSLILESASTNQTSMYLCASRGQGVMYEQYFGPGTRLTVT.

Worth noting for this clone: In the same sample, other DNA sequences code for this CDR3. The chain recombines TRBV6-1 with TRBJ2-2; D is unresolved. Germline V gives CDR1 MNHNS, CDR2 SASEGT. The length of the CDR3 is 12 residues. V shed 6 bases and J shed 2 bases, with 4 bases lying between them. This CDR3 reads CASRKNTGELFF. The CDR3 nucleotides read TGTGCCAGCAGAAAAAACACCGGGGAGCTGTTTTTT.

The CDR3 region has the DNA TGTGCCAGCAGTAGAGGACTAGCCTTCTACGAGCAGTACTTC. Protein: CASSRGLAFYEQYF. The chain carries TRBV6-5 and TRBJ2-7; 8 nucleotides line up with TRBD2. The CDR3 sequence is 14 residues long. V lost 5 bases to trimming and J lost 3 bases; unmatched junction nucleotides: 6. The germline CDR1 and CDR2 sequences are MNHEY and SVGAGI.

The genes are TRBV4-1 and TRBJ2-3, with unresolved D. V lost 0 bases, J lost 2 bases, and 6 bases lay in between. The CDR3 totals 14 residues. CDR1 MGHRA and CDR2 YSYEKL come from the germline V gene. DNA for the CDR3: TGCGCCAGCAGCCAAGACCACGCCACAGATACGCAGTATTTT. Translated, it gives CASSQDHATDTQYF.

The rearrangement joins TRBV19 to TRBJ1-5; no firm D call. V was clipped by 7 bases and J by 5 bases, with 15 bases between them. The length of the CDR3 is 14 residues. Germline values: CDR1 LNHDA, CDR2 SQIVND (reference sequence). The CDR3: CASTPLGLYQPQHF. For the CDR3, the DNA is TGTGCCAGTACCCCTTTAGGCCTTTATCAGCCCCAGCATTTT.

In the case of this clone: This specimen includes other DNA sequences encoding the same CDR3. The chain joins TRBV18 to TRBJ2-5; 7 bases fit TRBD1. The CDR3 covers 14 residues. Germline lookup yields CDR1 KGHSH and CDR2 LQKENI. Trimming at V came to 2 bases and at J to 4 bases, leaving 4 bases not matched to a gene. Written as DNA, the CDR3 is TGTGCCAGCTCACCAAAAGGGGGCGGAGAGACCCAGTACTTC. Its translation: CASSPKGGGETQYF.

The CDR3 loop reads CASSYTTGTNSPLHF. CDR3 sequence (DNA): TGTGCCAGCAGTTACACGACAGGAACAAATTCACCCCTCCACTTT. The V gene is TRBV6-5, the J gene TRBJ1-6, with D possibly matching TRBD1 (6 bases). Germline V gene lookup returns CDR1 MNHEY and CDR2 SVGAGI. The CDR3 length is 15 residues. The germline V and J ends were trimmed by 2 bases and 7 bases, with 12 bases remaining between them.

CDR3 sequence reads: CATMTSGGETQYF. The CDR3, as DNA: TGTGCCACCATGACTAGCGGGGGGGAGACCCAGTACTTC. The chain is built from TRBV27 and TRBJ2-5, with 13 bases identical to TRBD2. The junction had 4 bases not matched to a gene; V was cut back by 10 bases and J by 5 bases. CDR1 is MNHEY and CDR2 is SMNVEV in the germline V gene (reference sequence). This CDR3 region has 13 residues.

The V call is TRBV5-4, the J call TRBJ2-5, with a possible D match to TRBD2 (5 bases). The CDR3 is made up of 13 amino acids. Trimming pared 3 bases from V and 2 bases from J, leaving 8 bases between. Germline CDR1 and CDR2: SGHNT and YYREEE (reference sequence). The CDR3 DNA reads as TGTGCCAGCAGCTCCCCGGGGCAAGAGACCCAGTACTTC. Amino acid sequence: CASSSPGQETQYF.

This sequence joins TRBV18 and TRBJ1-1, with TRBD1 as a possible D gene (6 bases). V shed 2 bases and J shed 5 bases, with 12 bases lying between them. Germline CDR1 is KGHSH and CDR2 is LQKENI. This CDR3 has 14 residues. CDR3 region: CASSPGGRRTEAFF. The CDR3 bases are TGTGCCAGCTCACCAGGGGGCCGAAGAACTGAAGCTTTCTTT.

The J gene is TRBJ1-6, the V gene TRBV30; no definite D call. The V and J ends lost 5 bases and 13 bases respectively, with 18 bases between them. Per the germline V gene, CDR1 is GTSNPN and CDR2 is SVGIG (reference sequence). The CDR3 extends over 13 amino acids. The CDR3 DNA is TGTGCCTGGGATGAAACCACCCGAGGGCCCCTCCACTTT. Its protein product is CAWDETTRGPLHF.

V and J are TRBV9 and TRBJ2-4; D is uncertain. The CDR3 contains 15 residues. Germline CDR1 is SGDLS and CDR2 is YYNGEE. V dropped 0 bases and J dropped 3 bases, with 10 bases sitting between them. The CDR3 bases are TGTGCCAGCAGCGTAGAAGGCGGTAACAAAAACATTCAGTACTTC. Protein: CASSVEGGNKNIQYF.

The chain joins TRBV5-1 to TRBJ2-5, with 7 positions matching TRBD2. The CDR3 covers 15 residues. Germline V gives CDR1 SGHRS, CDR2 YFSETQ. The V segment lost 4 bases and the J segment 1 base; nucleotides outside the gene matches: 7. This CDR3 is CASSRGLGRQETQYF. DNA of the CDR3: TGCGCCAGCAGCAGAGGACTAGGCCGCCAAGAGACCCAGTACTTC.

The V gene is TRBV4-1, the J gene TRBJ2-2; unclear D gene. Deletions cut 0 bases from V and 2 bases from J, with 10 bases between. The V gene's germline CDR1 is MGHRA and CDR2 YSYEKL. The CDR3 loop spans 16 amino acids. The CDR3 DNA sequence: TGCGCCAGCAGCCAAGAAGTAGCCCGAAACACCGGGGAGCTGTTTTTT. Translating gives CASSQEVARNTGELFF.

This chain connects TRBV28 to TRBJ2-7; 8 bases line up with TRBD2. Germline trimming cut 3 bases from V and 10 bases from J; bases unmatched to any gene: 5. The CDR3 loop spans 12 amino acids. Germline V gives CDR1 MDHEN, CDR2 SYDVKM. The CDR3 DNA reads TGTGCCAGCAGTTTGCTACTAGCGGACCAGTACTTC. It encodes CASSLLLADQYF. Full variable domain (missing parts from reference TRBV28 and TRBJ2-7): DVKVTQSSRYLVKRTGEKVFLECVQDMDHENMFWYRQDPGLGLRLIYFSYDVKMKEKGDIPEGYSVSREKKERFSLILESASTNQTSMYLCASSLLLADQYFGPGTRLTVT.

The chain joins TRBV6-1 to TRBJ1-5; 10 bases match TRBD1. CDR1 and CDR2 (germline): MNHNS, SASEGT. The CDR3 length is 15 residues. V lost 4 bases, J lost 6 bases, and 6 bases stayed unmatched. The CDR3 DNA is TGTGCCAGCAGTGTGTATTGGACAGGGGGTCAGCCCCAGCATTTT. Amino acid sequence: CASSVYWTGGQPQHF.

This chain uses TRBV14 with TRBJ2-3; TRBD2 is a possible D gene (5 bases). There are 18 residues in the CDR3. Trimming pared 2 bases from V and 3 bases from J, leaving 21 bases between. CDR1 SGHDN and CDR2 FVKESK come from the germline V gene. This CDR3 reads CASSQLRVGATGTDTQYF. In DNA form, the CDR3 reads TGTGCCAGCAGCCAACTTAGAGTGGGAGCCACCGGGACAGATACGCAGTATTTT.

The chain uses TRBV7-9 and TRBJ2-5; 11 bases line up with TRBD2. The CDR3 extends over 15 amino acids. CDR1 is SEHNR, CDR2 FQNEAQ, per germline (reference sequence). Trimming cost V 5 bases and J 3 bases; bases outside gene matches: 5. The CDR3 protein is CASSLGTSGKETQYF. The CDR3 coding sequence is TGTGCCAGCAGCCTAGGGACTAGCGGAAAAGAGACCCAGTACTTC.

This chain uses TRBV13 with TRBJ2-7; D may be TRBD1 or TRBD2 (7 bases each). The CDR3 sequence is 12 residues long. The ends were cut back, 6 bases at V and 5 bases at J, with 11 bases in the middle. Per the germline V gene, CDR1 is PRHDT and CDR2 is FYEKMQ (reference sequence). As DNA, the CDR3 is TGTGCCAGCAGGGGAGGGGGCCACGAGCAGTACTTC. The encoded protein is CASRGGGHEQYF.

This chain connects TRBV7-8 to TRBJ2-2; D is unresolved. CDR1 is SGHVS, CDR2 FQNEAQ, per germline. V was trimmed by 5 bases and J by 5 bases, leaving 15 bases between them. The CDR3 sequence is 15 residues long. The CDR3: CASSESETKTGELFF. CDR3 nucleotides: TGTGCCAGCAGCGAGAGCGAGACAAAGACCGGGGAGCTGTTTTTT.

This chain connects TRBV5-1 to TRBJ2-7; TRBD2 matches at 7 bases. The V gene end was trimmed by 0 bases and the J gene end by 4 bases; junction bases not matched to a gene: 4. Germline V lookup: CDR1 SGHRS, CDR2 YFSETQ. CDR3 length: 14 residues. CDR3 in amino acids: CASSLGLAEYEQYF. CDR3 nucleotides: TGCGCCAGCAGCTTGGGTCTAGCGGAGTACGAGCAGTACTTC. Filled out from reference TRBV5-1 and TRBJ2-7, the complete variable domain reads KAGVTQTPRYLIKTRGQQVTLSCSPISGHRSVSWYQQTPGQGLQFLFEYFSETQRNKGNFPGRFSGRQFSNSRSEMNVSTLELGDSALYLCASSLGLAEYEQYFGPGTRLTVT.